This TCR beta chain emerged from a study of shared clonotypes between healthy human individuals. Regarding the study as a whole: Few donors restricted represented genetic and exposure-history diversity.

Assay runs were performed at deep level. This table comes from immunoSEQ multiplex PCR, and its TCRdb copy is limited to in-frame clones, with some not included. The sample lists some 900,000 clones, less than 85% occurring once. Naive CD45RA+ and memory CD45RA-negative subsets were split from CD4+ cells. There are a few counts of this clone. Antigen specificity is unknown. The sample was memory CD4+ T cells sorted from blood. Sample subset: CD45RA-negative fraction. The source of this sequence is a man aged 18 to 29 in good health.

The CDR3: CSANRANTEAFF. The CDR3 DNA reads as TGCAGCGCTAACCGAGCGAACACTGAAGCTTTCTTT. The chain has TRBV29-1 and TRBJ1-1, with D uncertain. In germline, CDR1 is SQVTM, CDR2 ANQGSEA. The CDR3 runs 12 residues. V was pared by 7 bases and J by 1 base, with 10 bases between.